Listed below are T cell receptor beta chains from one sample, sequenced in a study of response to subunit inactivated influenza vaccine. TCRdb processed the RT-PCR reads anew with MiXCR; each CDR3 protein has one entry. The sample contains around 500,000 distinct CDR3 sequences, approximately 11% of which appear only once. The sample consisted of PBMCs from blood, taken roughly 48 days after vaccination. These receptors were collected from a man aged 50 or older who received an inactivated influenza vaccine. CDR3s include the opening cysteine and the closing phenylalanine or tryptophan. Each record gives: D gene, clone size, J gene, V gene, CDR3 protein, CDR3 DNA. D genes are given only for firm matches. The size of a clone is reported for some rows only, either as once, few or many, or as a class for expanded clones.

d_gene: TRBD2
abundance: once
j_gene: TRBJ2-3
v_gene: TRBV11-2
CDR3aa: CASSRLANADTQYF
CDR3nt: TGTGCCAGCAGCCGACTAGCGAATGCAGATACGCAGTATTTT

d_gene: .
abundance: .
j_gene: TRBJ2-5
v_gene: TRBV29-1
CDR3aa: CSVLEWQETQYF
CDR3nt: TGCAGCGTTTTAGAGTGGCAAGAGACCCAGTACTTC

d_gene: TRBD2
abundance: .
j_gene: TRBJ2-1
v_gene: TRBV6-2/TRBV6-3
CDR3aa: CASSPGSGRRYNEQFF
CDR3nt: TGTGCCAGCAGCCCCGGTAGCGGGAGACGATACAATGAGCAGTTCTTC

d_gene: .
abundance: many
j_gene: TRBJ2-1
v_gene: TRBV6-2/TRBV6-3
CDR3aa: CASVSRDEQFF
CDR3nt: TGTGCCAGCGTGAGCAGGGACGAGCAGTTCTTC

d_gene: .
abundance: many
j_gene: TRBJ2-5
v_gene: TRBV5-1
CDR3aa: CASRSGGQETQYF
CDR3nt: TGCGCCAGCAGGTCTGGGGGCCAAGAGACCCAGTACTTC

d_gene: .
abundance: .
j_gene: TRBJ2-7
v_gene: TRBV15
CDR3aa: CATSKDPHTGTQKSYEQYF
CDR3nt: TGTGCCACCAGCAAAGACCCTCACACCGGGACACAAAAAAGCTACGAGCAGTACTTC

d_gene: TRBD1
abundance: many
j_gene: TRBJ2-1
v_gene: TRBV6-2/TRBV6-3
CDR3aa: CASSYLDRVYNEQFF
CDR3nt: TGTGCCAGCAGTTACTTGGACAGGGTCTACAATGAGCAGTTCTTC

d_gene: .
abundance: few
j_gene: TRBJ1-2
v_gene: TRBV4-3
CDR3aa: CASSPSFWAGGLEYGYTF
CDR3nt: TGCGCCAGCAGCCCTTCATTTTGGGCCGGGGGTCTAGAGTATGGCTACACCTTC

d_gene: .
abundance: .
j_gene: TRBJ2-5
v_gene: TRBV6-5
CDR3aa: CASSYSGGYPGGGQYF
CDR3nt: TGTGCCAGCAGTTACTCAGGGGGGTACCCCGGAGGTGGCCAGTACTTC

d_gene: .
abundance: few
j_gene: TRBJ1-4
v_gene: TRBV12-3/TRBV12-4
CDR3aa: CASRVGQTNEKLFF
CDR3nt: TGTGCCAGCAGAGTCGGACAGACTAATGAAAAACTGTTTTTT

d_gene: TRBD2
abundance: .
j_gene: TRBJ2-1
v_gene: TRBV6-2/TRBV6-3
CDR3aa: CASSSLPRLAGGDNEQFF
CDR3nt: TGTGCCAGCAGTTCCCTCCCGAGACTAGCGGGAGGGGACAATGAGCAGTTCTTC

d_gene: .
abundance: .
j_gene: TRBJ2-2
v_gene: TRBV5-1
CDR3aa: CASRGQELFF
CDR3nt: TGCGCCAGCAGGGGGCAAGAGCTGTTTTTT

d_gene: TRBD2
abundance: many
j_gene: TRBJ2-3
v_gene: TRBV27
CDR3aa: CASRGLAGSTDTQYF
CDR3nt: TGTGCCAGCAGGGGACTAGCGGGAAGCACAGATACGCAGTATTTT

d_gene: TRBD1
abundance: many
j_gene: TRBJ1-2
v_gene: TRBV29-1
CDR3aa: CSVRDRAGYGYTF
CDR3nt: TGCAGCGTTAGGGACAGGGCTGGCTATGGCTACACCTTC

d_gene: TRBD1
abundance: .
j_gene: TRBJ2-4
v_gene: TRBV6-1
CDR3aa: CASYGTALAKNIQYF
CDR3nt: TGTGCCAGTTATGGGACAGCCTTAGCCAAAAACATTCAGTACTTC

d_gene: .
abundance: .
j_gene: TRBJ2-7
v_gene: TRBV5-6
CDR3aa: CASSLATYEQYF
CDR3nt: TGTGCCAGCAGCTTGGCTACCTACGAGCAGTACTTC

d_gene: .
abundance: many
j_gene: TRBJ1-2
v_gene: TRBV27
CDR3aa: CASSLADRNYGYTF
CDR3nt: TGTGCCAGCAGTTTAGCGGACAGAAACTATGGCTACACCTTC

d_gene: .
abundance: few
j_gene: TRBJ2-7
v_gene: TRBV7-2
CDR3aa: CASSLRTTPSYEQYF
CDR3nt: TGTGCCAGCAGCCTACGGACAACCCCTTCCTACGAGCAGTACTTC

d_gene: .
abundance: .
j_gene: TRBJ2-2
v_gene: TRBV9
CDR3aa: CASSKVTGELFF
CDR3nt: TGTGCCAGCAGTAAGGTAACCGGGGAGCTGTTTTTT

d_gene: TRBD1
abundance: many
j_gene: TRBJ2-3
v_gene: TRBV24-1
CDR3aa: CATSPDRVADTQYF
CDR3nt: TGTGCCACCAGCCCGGACAGGGTGGCAGATACGCAGTATTTT

d_gene: .
abundance: few
j_gene: TRBJ2-5
v_gene: TRBV5-1
CDR3aa: CASSFNTGSRETQYF
CDR3nt: TGCGCCAGCAGCTTTAATACAGGCAGCAGAGAGACCCAGTACTTC

d_gene: TRBD1
abundance: .
j_gene: TRBJ2-7
v_gene: TRBV7-8
CDR3aa: CASSLGDSPSYEQYF
CDR3nt: TGTGCCAGCAGCTTGGGGGACAGCCCGAGCTACGAGCAGTACTTC

d_gene: .
abundance: .
j_gene: TRBJ2-4
v_gene: TRBV28
CDR3aa: CASSLPFGGQLRTKNIQYF
CDR3nt: TGTGCCAGCAGTTTACCGTTTGGAGGACAACTAAGAACCAAAAACATTCAGTACTTC

d_gene: .
abundance: .
j_gene: TRBJ1-4
v_gene: TRBV20-1
CDR3aa: CSADEKGTNEKLFF
CDR3nt: TGCAGTGCTGATGAAAAGGGAACTAATGAAAAACTGTTTTTT

d_gene: .
abundance: many
j_gene: TRBJ2-2
v_gene: TRBV4-3
CDR3aa: CASSQYPTADTGELFF
CDR3nt: TGCGCCAGCAGCCAGTACCCAACAGCAGACACCGGGGAGCTGTTTTTT

d_gene: .
abundance: .
j_gene: TRBJ2-1
v_gene: TRBV11-2
CDR3aa: CASSFLTEAQGQFF
CDR3nt: TGTGCCAGCAGCTTTCTCACAGAGGCGCAGGGGCAGTTCTTC

d_gene: TRBD2
abundance: few
j_gene: TRBJ2-3
v_gene: TRBV12-3/TRBV12-4
CDR3aa: CASRRTSGTSDTQYF
CDR3nt: TGTGCCAGCAGACGGACTAGCGGGACCTCAGATACGCAGTATTTT

d_gene: TRBD2
abundance: many
j_gene: TRBJ2-7
v_gene: TRBV29-1
CDR3aa: CSVELAGGLEQYF
CDR3nt: TGCAGCGTTGAACTAGCGGGAGGTCTCGAGCAGTACTTC